The 27 T cell receptor beta chains below come from one sample, sequenced in a study of CD8 T cells in ankylosing spondylitis. Using its own MiXCR run on the 5' RACE reads, TCRdb lists one record per CDR3 protein. Altogether fewer than 180,000 distinct CDR3 sequences are present, roughly 44% being singletons, with the ten largest covering roughly 15%. The sequenced sample was synovial fluid, either unsorted or a sorted T cell fraction (not recorded which). The receptor set was obtained from a male donor with ankylosing spondylitis.

The J gene is TRBJ2-7, the V gene TRBV6-5, with 7 bases identical to TRBD1. This CDR3 is built from 14 residues. With V trimmed by 2 bases and J by 4 bases, 5 bases remained unmatched. CDR1 and CDR2 (germline): MNHEY, SVGAGI. The CDR3: CASSYGTDPYEQYF. CDR3 bases: TGTGCCAGCAGTTACGGGACAGATCCATACGAGCAGTACTTC.

V gene TRBV5-1 combines with J gene TRBJ1-1, with a possible D match to TRBD1 (6 bases). The CDR3 length is 15 residues. CDR1 and CDR2 (germline): SGHRS, YFSETQ. V lost 4 bases to trimming and J lost 0 bases, with 13 bases between them. CDR3 bases: TGCGCCAGCAGCGTAACACAGGGCATGAACACTGAAGCTTTCTTT. It encodes CASSVTQGMNTEAFF.

V and J are TRBV7-2 and TRBJ2-3; no definite D call. The CDR3 has 12 residues. Trimming took off 5 bases at V and 6 bases at J, with 9 bases between the two ends. Germline-derived CDR1 and CDR2 are SGHTA and FQGNSA. The CDR3: CASSPGRDTQYF. Here the CDR3 DNA reads TGTGCCAGCAGCCCCGGACGGGATACGCAGTATTTT.

V and J are TRBV11-2 and TRBJ1-2, with TRBD1 matching over 7 bases. The trim removed 1 base at V and 0 bases at J, leaving 14 bases unmatched. CDR3 size: 19 residues. Germline assignment: CDR1 SGHAT and CDR2 FQNNGV. For the CDR3, the DNA is TGTGCCAGCAGCTTAGTCTTTCCGGACAGGTCGAAAGCTAACTATGGCTACACCTTC. Translation: CASSLVFPDRSKANYGYTF.

This chain links TRBV29-1 with TRBJ2-2, with D unclear. Germline V lookup: CDR1 SQVTM, CDR2 ANQGSEA. V was trimmed by 4 bases and J by 3 bases, leaving 12 bases between them. The CDR3 contains 14 residues. The DNA of the CDR3 is TGCAGCGTTGTTTGGGTGCCGGACACCGGGGAGCTGTTTTTT. Protein sequence: CSVVWVPDTGELFF.

This clonotype was found many times. In nucleotides, the CDR3 is TGTGCCAGCAGCTCCCACTGGGGGGACGGATCCTACAATGAGCAGTTCTTC. It is translated as CASSSHWGDGSYNEQFF. This chain connects TRBV7-8 to TRBJ2-1, with TRBD2 as a possible D gene (6 bases). There are 17 residues in the CDR3. Trimming pared 4 bases from V and 1 base from J, leaving 17 bases between. In germline, CDR1 is SGHVS, CDR2 FQNEAQ.

This rearrangement joins TRBV2 to TRBJ2-1; D gene ambiguous. V was trimmed by 7 bases and J by 5 bases, leaving 15 bases between them. Germline lookup yields CDR1 SNHLY and CDR2 FYNNEI. This CDR3 is built from 14 residues. CDR3 amino acids: CASIWWRINNEQFF. The CDR3, as DNA: TGTGCCAGCATTTGGTGGCGGATAAACAATGAGCAGTTCTTC.

The CDR3 DNA reads TGTGCCAGCAGTGAACGACAGGTTGGGAGCTCCTACAATGAGCAGTTCTTC. This gives the protein CASSERQVGSSYNEQFF. V usage is TRBV6-1 and J usage is TRBJ2-1; perhaps TRBD1 as D (6 bases). Trimming left V 2 bases short and J 0 bases short, with 14 bases between. The CDR3 consists of 17 residues. Germline CDR1 and CDR2: MNHNS and SASEGT.

This clonotype was found many times. The CDR3 spells CASSYIGTGYGYTF. The CDR3, as DNA: TGTGCCAGCAGTTACATCGGGACAGGGTATGGCTACACCTTC. This chain connects TRBV6-2 or TRBV6-3 to TRBJ1-2, with 9 bases fitting TRBD1. Germline CDR1 reads MNHEY; CDR2 reads SVGEGT. This CDR3 comprises 14 residues. Trimming took 2 bases from V and 5 from J; bases not matched to a gene: 3.

The chain is built from TRBV12-3 or TRBV12-4 and TRBJ1-2, with D maybe TRBD1 (6 bases). CDR3 length equals 14 residues. Trimming left V 5 bases short and J 5 bases short, with 15 bases between. The CDR3 protein is CASSPPGDGYGYTF. CDR3 nucleotides: TGTGCCAGCAGTCCTCCAGGGGATGGATATGGCTACACCTTC.

This clonotype was observed at least ten times. The chain employs TRBV5-6 and TRBJ2-5, with D possibly TRBD2 on 6 matching bases. The germline V and J ends were trimmed by 1 base and 5 bases, with 15 bases remaining between them. Germline V CDR1 and CDR2: SGHDT, YYEEEE. The CDR3 has 15 amino acids. This CDR3 reads CASSLNLARVETQYF. CDR3 in DNA: TGTGCCAGCAGCTTGAACCTAGCGCGGGTTGAGACCCAGTACTTC.

The J gene is TRBJ2-1, the V gene TRBV7-9; D call uncertain. Germline CDR1 and CDR2: SEHNR and FQNEAQ (reference sequence). Trimming removed 6 bases from V and 9 bases from J, with 15 bases in between. The CDR3 contains 13 residues. CDR3 coding DNA: TGTGCCAGCAGTTCGACCCATCCTGGTGAGCAGTTCTTC. Translation: CASSSTHPGEQFF.

In this sample, this clonotype turned up a few times. The chain couples TRBV13 to TRBJ1-6, with D unresolved. CDR1 PRHDT and CDR2 FYEKMQ come from the germline V gene (reference sequence). CDR3 size: 17 residues. Between the trimmed V and J ends, which lost 5 bases and 4 bases, there was a span of 18 bases. The CDR3 region has the DNA TGTGCCAGCAGCACGTCTCAGGCAGGCCCATATAATTCACCCCTCCACTTT. Protein product: CASSTSQAGPYNSPLHF.

This clonotype was picked up many times. The V call is TRBV4-1, the J call TRBJ1-3, with 8 bases fitting TRBD1. The CDR3 loop spans 16 amino acids. The germline V gene encodes CDR1 MGHRA and CDR2 YSYEKL. The V segment lost 1 base and the J segment 0 bases; nucleotides outside the gene matches: 2. CDR3 amino acids: CASSQGQGSSGNTIYF. CDR3 nucleotide sequence: TGCGCCAGCAGCCAAGGACAGGGGAGCTCTGGAAACACCATATATTTT.

The J gene is TRBJ1-6, the V gene TRBV29-1, with 9 bases aligning to TRBD1. Germline loops: CDR1 SQVTM, CDR2 ANQGSEA. This CDR3 region has 13 residues. Trimming removed 7 bases from V and 8 bases from J; junction bases left unmatched: 6. CDR3 nucleotide sequence: TGCAGCGCTCGGGGACAGGGACATTCACCCCTCCACTTT. This sequence encodes CSARGQGHSPLHF.

CDR3 sequence: CATSDPTSGYNEQFF. CDR3 nucleotides: TGTGCCACCAGTGATCCGACTAGCGGGTACAATGAGCAGTTCTTC. V is TRBV24-1 and J is TRBJ2-1; 10 bases fit TRBD2. This CDR3 is built from 15 residues. The trim removed 3 bases at V and 4 bases at J, leaving 2 bases unmatched. Germline lookup yields CDR1 KGHDR and CDR2 SFDVKD.

This sequence joins TRBV12-3 or TRBV12-4 and TRBJ2-5; the D call may be TRBD1 or TRBD2 (5 bases each). The CDR3 is made up of 14 amino acids. V lost 6 bases and J 7 bases, leaving 18 bases between the germline ends. DNA for the CDR3: TGTGCCAGCAGCGGGACCGGAGCCTGGGTGACCCAGTACTTC. Encoded protein: CASSGTGAWVTQYF.

This clonotype was picked up a small number of times. The gene calls are TRBV6-1 and TRBJ2-2; D is possibly TRBD2 (6 bases). This CDR3 has 15 residues. Deletions cut 7 bases from V and 1 base from J, with 13 bases between. CDR1 and CDR2 from the germline V gene are MNHNS and SASEGT. CDR3: CASTLLGGNTGELFF. The CDR3 DNA reads TGTGCCAGCACTCTTTTGGGGGGGAACACCGGGGAGCTGTTTTTT.

This rearrangement joins TRBV7-9 to TRBJ1-2; 7 nucleotides line up with TRBD1. This CDR3 is built from 14 residues. The germline CDR1 and CDR2 sequences are SEHNR and FQNEAQ (reference sequence). J gave up 5 bases and V 5 bases, and 8 bases lay outside the gene matches. The CDR3 DNA reads as TGTGCCAGCAGCCATCAGGGGGAGGTATATGGCTACACCTTC. It specifies CASSHQGEVYGYTF. Based on the CDR3 plus reference TRBV7-9 and TRBJ1-2, the full variable domain is DTGVSQNPRHKITKRGQNVTFRCDPISEHNRLYWYRQTLGQGPEFLTYFQNEAQLEKSRLLSDRFSAERPKGSFSTLEIQRTEQGDSAMYLCASSHQGEVYGYTFGSGTRLTVV.

This chain links TRBV2 with TRBJ1-2; TRBD1 matches 12 bases. Trimming removed 5 bases from V and 5 bases from J; junction bases left unmatched: 6. Germline CDR1 is SNHLY and CDR2 is FYNNEI. The CDR3 has 15 amino acids. In DNA form, the CDR3 reads TGTGCCAGCAGTAAGGGACAGGGGGCTGGGTATGGCTACACCTTC. It translates to CASSKGQGAGYGYTF.

The V gene is TRBV27, the J gene TRBJ2-6, with 8 nucleotides matching TRBD1. CDR3 length: 17 residues. From germline, CDR1 is MNHEY and CDR2 SMNVEV (reference sequence). The trim removed 6 bases at V and 3 bases at J, leaving 10 bases unmatched. CDR3 sequence: CASRIGQGRLGANVLTF. CDR3 DNA: TGTGCCAGCAGAATCGGACAGGGTAGGCTTGGGGCCAACGTCCTGACTTTC.

The CDR3 bases are TGTGCCAGTAACACTTCACCTTACGGGGAGCAGTACTTC. It translates to CASNTSPYGEQYF. V is TRBV27 and J is TRBJ2-7; D is ambiguous. V gave up 9 bases and J gave up 7 bases, with 19 bases separating them. CDR3 length equals 13 residues. The germline V gene has CDR1 MNHEY and CDR2 SMNVEV (reference sequence).

This clonotype was detected a few times. The chain employs TRBV4-1 and TRBJ2-7; the D gene is possibly TRBD2 (5 bases). Trimming took off 1 base at V and 3 bases at J, with 10 bases between the two ends. The CDR3 contains 14 residues. Germline V gives CDR1 MGHRA, CDR2 YSYEKL. The CDR3 coding sequence is TGCGCCAGCAGCCAAGGACTGGGGAGCTACGAGCAGTACTTC. Translating it yields CASSQGLGSYEQYF.

A single count supports this clonotype. The chain has TRBV28 and TRBJ2-1; TRBD1 aligns across 12 bases. The CDR3 length is 17 residues. CDR1 and CDR2 (germline): MDHEN, SYDVKM. V gave up 5 bases and J gave up 4 bases; unmatched junction bases: 9. CDR3 in amino acids: CASSLPGQGAIYNEQFF. In DNA, the CDR3 is TGTGCCAGCAGTCTTCCGGGACAGGGGGCGATTTACAATGAGCAGTTCTTC.

In its sample, this clonotype was seen once. Germline is not matched at one junction end, which may reflect a read error. This chain connects TRBV28 to TRBJ2-1; D is unclear. Per the germline V gene, CDR1 is MDHEN and CDR2 is SYDVKM. The CDR3 has 11 residues. This CDR3 reads CACSFGDMQFF. CDR3 nucleotides: TGTGCCTGCAGTTTTGGGGATATGCAGTTCTTC.

V and J are TRBV6-4 and TRBJ1-6, with D uncertain. V was pared by 0 bases and J by 7 bases, with 4 bases between. This CDR3 comprises 13 residues. Germline V gives CDR1 MRHNA, CDR2 SNTAGT. The CDR3 sequence: CASSDSQNSPLHF. In nucleotides, the CDR3 is TGTGCCAGCAGTGACTCTCAAAATTCACCCCTCCACTTT.

The V gene is TRBV24-1, the J gene TRBJ1-6; D uncertain. The V end was cut by 4 bases, the J end by 6 bases, with 18 bases between. This CDR3 is built from 17 residues. Germline CDR1 is KGHDR and CDR2 is SFDVKD. The CDR3 loop reads CATSEVDTPGSNSPLHF. CDR3 DNA sequence: TGTGCCACCAGTGAGGTTGACACTCCGGGCTCTAATTCACCCCTCCACTTT.